This TCR beta chain is drawn from a study of beta chain features in type 1 diabetes. Study in general: Healthy donors, compared against patients, showed similar age, gender and cell yields. Points from the study as a whole: Although PCR might favor shorter templates, it would do so equally in patients and controls.

Sequenced material consisted of expressed TCRB transcripts (all of the isolated RNA was reverse transcribed). TCRdb keeps only in-frame clones here, not all; method: immunoSEQ multiplex PCR. The sample holds some 60,000 clones, roughly 60% seen once. This clone has only a few counts. The antigen is undetermined. V was shortened by 5 bases and J by 0 bases, with 14 bases between the two germline ends. Germline V gives CDR1 SQVTM, CDR2 ANQGSEA. The CDR3 is 14 residues long. Sequenced material: Tregs from blood. The source is a woman between 18 and 30 years old in good health. The chain uses TRBV29-1 and TRBJ2-7, with a weak D call TRBD2 (5 bases). CDR3 coding DNA: TGCAGCGTTTCCTTTTCGGGGAGCTCCTACGAGCAGTACTTC. Protein sequence: CSVSFSGSSYEQYF.